This T cell receptor (beta chain) was captured in a study of cytomegalovirus exposure and HLA in healthy donors (dated by TCRdb to about 2017). Study-wide context: According to an earlier analysis of 587 of the donors, some 170 million T cells yielded 117 million unique TCR beta sequences and about 280 Gb of sequence data. Rather than using new phenotypic data, the later analysis identified candidate immune exposures from TCR beta sequences and from how often those sequences occurred across donors. Genome-wide SNP genotypes for about three fifths of the roughly 700 donors were used in a later genetic analysis, which treated that subset as a discovery cohort. Among about 410 genotyped donors of the cohort, an average of approximately 240,000 unique TCR beta nucleotide sequences was sequenced per donor, of which roughly 17% were non-productive. The T cell repertoires of about 700 subjects were profiled by immunosequencing and related to cytomegalovirus serostatus. The study aimed to test whether signatures of past pathogen exposure could be identified by cataloging public T cell receptors. All discovery cohort repertoires had been generated on a single sequencing platform. Donor age, sex, ethnicity and CMV serostatus were compiled alongside the repertoire data. Four or five DR-DQ haplotypes were treated as single units for association and clustering because of strong linkage in the cohort. HLA typing covered class I and class II loci at four-digit resolution. Approximately 310 gigabases of sequencing data and tens of millions of unique TCR sequences were included in an early release covering 550 to 800 HLA-typed donors. To predict cytomegalovirus infection status, the study combined high-throughput TCR immunosequencing, statistical association of individual TCRs with disease status, and machine learning. The number of donors typed differed by locus, with about 629-630 for A, B, C, DRB1 and DQB1, 522 for DQA1, approximately 570 for DPA1, and around 450 for DPB1. A separate validation cohort of roughly 130 different subjects was used in addition to the roughly 640-subject first cohort. To study patterns of TCR occurrence, a later analysis re-analyzed previously published TCR beta repertoires from hundreds of donors and added high-resolution HLA genotyping. Among the roughly 390 genotyped donors, under 90% belonged to the genetic ancestry cluster associated with self-reported Caucasian donors. An earlier analysis of 500 to 650 of the donors applied high-throughput TCR beta sequencing to assess whether each TCR beta V gene segment acted as functional or pseudogenic.

The CDR3 holds 15 amino acids from the cysteine to the phenylalanine. Just CDR3 DNA is preserved here, 45 bases in frame from base 1. V lost 4 bases and J lost 6 bases, and the count of bases not matched to a germline gene is 8. CDR1 and CDR2, looked up from the germline V gene, are SGHRS and YFSETQ. Library preparation was by the immunoSEQ multiplex PCR assay. For the multiplex PCR, a mixture combining 60 forward primers for TCR Vbeta segments and 13 reverse primers for TCR Jbeta segments was used. Amplification of the CDR3 region of rearranged TCR beta genes was performed with a multiplex PCR assay on genomic DNA. The amplified TCR beta libraries were sequenced on the Illumina HiSeq System as 87-base-pair reads. Concerning the study's data processing: In a later analysis, around 80 million unique TCR beta chains were counted across the approximately 640 repertoires, and roughly 10 million of these chains were shared by at least two donors. Raw reads were error-corrected and collapsed into unique sequences by a nearest-neighbor algorithm in which closely related sequences were merged to remove PCR and sequencing errors. To assign V, D and J gene segments, CDR3 sequences were aligned to IMGT reference sequences. Each retained sequence needed at least a six-nucleotide match to both a V gene segment and a J gene segment. Rearrangements were called productive when the CDR3 lacked stop codons and stayed in frame with V and J; all others were non-productive. CDR3 was defined according to IMGT convention as the region running from the second conserved V-encoded cysteine to the conserved J-encoded phenylalanine. The earlier analysis of some 550 of the donors excluded any sequence lacking an unambiguous match to a single V gene segment. In an earlier analysis of a few hundred of the donors, a V segment was called functional when productive rearrangements were above 56.7%, and segregating when the standard deviation between donors exceeded 5%. A statistical classification framework was built for diagnosing cytomegalovirus status from the catalog of TCR beta chain sequences. In a later analysis, V and J genes were assigned by comparing TCR nucleotide sequences against IMGT/GENE-DB human TR gene sequences. The TCRdist pipeline was used in a later analysis to assign CDR3 sequences and most-parsimonious VDJ recombination scenarios. In a later analysis, every TCR beta chain was defined by the combination of its CDR3 amino acid sequence and its V-gene family, and reads without a unique V-gene family were dropped. To address suspected cross-contamination and a sequencing artifact, a later analysis removed around 590 highly shared, low-generation-probability nucleotide sequences. A later analysis calculated a clonal expansion index for each public chain from normalized within-repertoire ranks of inferred template counts. In a later analysis, generation probabilities were computed using a VDJ recombination model fitted to out-of-frame rearrangements, and the results were checked against IGoR. Hypergeometric tests were used in a later analysis to score TCR-TCR, TCR-HLA and TCR-CMV co-occurrence, with a repertoire-size bias correction applied to the TCR pairs. In a later analysis, false discovery rates were estimated by permuting HLA or CMV assignments 20 times. A later analysis grouped co-occurring TCRs with DBSCAN, adding TCRdist sequence similarity when clustering within HLA-allele-positive subsets. Repertoires with fewer than 30,000 or more than 120,000 public chains were left out of co-occurrence clustering, as were five repertoires with anomalous nucleotide sharing. Here the immuneACCESS table is served through TCRdb, limited to in-frame sequences with V and J called. Missing clones are a known gap in these copies; in checked studies unresolved V genes cover under half, and the rest lacks a known reason. V, J and clone size derive from that table, while D and trimming were established from the DNA sequence. In this sample the table shows some 150,000 clones, around 79% of which occur a single time. The ten largest clonotypes hold about 0.66% of the sample.

This clone has a single count. This receptor's antigen is unknown. Base qualities are not provided; no much larger clone lies one nucleotide away. Here is what the overall study found, with its caveats: Because some donors lacked HLA typing at each locus, the association tests relied only on the typed subset. In a later analysis, most CMV-associated TCR beta chains were found to appear HLA-restricted, with HLA associations seemingly driven largely by CMV exposure. An earlier analysis of roughly 570 of the donors showed that most TCR beta V segments appeared in productive rearrangements either about 87% or about 30% of the time, which broadly matched IMGT annotations. Because counts were too low, about 18 rarely observed V segments, including chromosome 9 orphons, were excluded from the earlier analysis of under 650 of the donors. In a later analysis, several top co-occurrence clusters were reported to appear linked to parvovirus B19, influenza, CMV and Epstein-Barr virus. Compared with the roughly 710-donor mean, donors in an Asian-associated ancestry cluster had fewer N-insertions in productive TCRs, according to a later genetic analysis. Most TCR sequences were observed very rarely across donors, whereas some public TCRs were present in many individuals. According to the authors, the approach could potentially be generalized to other disease states and immunological phenotypes. This cohort had only TCR beta chains sequenced, and the lack of alpha or paired-chain data limited which features could be detected. The study listed 164 TCR beta chains as associated with cytomegalovirus. Linkage disequilibrium might explain the correlated functional status among segregating V segments, but an unknown experimental factor could not be excluded. A few of the identified cytomegalovirus-associated TCR beta chains were confirmed in vitro to be specific for cytomegalovirus antigens. The 87-base-pair reads could not distinguish some IMGT-functional V segments, including TRBV6-2 and TRBV6-3, so those segments were excluded. In a later analysis, some 18,000 TCR beta sequences were associated with specific HLA alleles at a false discovery rate of 0.05. A later genetic analysis associated a missense DCLRE1C variant with V-gene and J-gene trimming of TCR beta chains, and an independent cohort replicated the association. In both the original and validation cohorts, the classifier was reported to diagnose cytomegalovirus status with high specificity and sensitivity. According to a later analysis, TCR association rates differed among HLA loci, with DRB1 alleles showing the most associated TCRs and HLA-C alleles showing the fewest. When HLA alleles, especially DR and DQ, strongly co-occurred, TCR associations were difficult to assign to individual alleles. A further reported finding was that TCR beta sequences accurately predicted the HLA-A and HLA-B alleles for most subjects in the first cohort. In a later analysis, HLA-associated TCR beta chains showed more clonal expansion and lower generation probabilities than non-associated chains that were equally common. CMV serostatus was the only immune exposure information available for the cohort. The sequencing pipeline was judged likely to have produced a cluster of highly shared sequence variants as a technical artifact. The presence/absence analyses assumed that sequencing depth was roughly uniform across donors, and that assumption may not be true.

The cohort was made up of 500 to 850 healthy bone marrow donors. At the time of sampling, all cohort members were nominally healthy, though unrecorded immune exposures were likely present. The donor tested CMV seronegative, placing the donor among the roughly 400 seronegative members of the cohort. Every donor gave a peripheral blood sample, and the peripheral blood mononuclear cells from that sample were used for TCR beta sequencing. Genomic DNA was extracted from the blood cell samples with the Qiagen DNeasy Blood Extraction Kit. The sequence is built from TRBV5-1 and TRBJ2-7; TRBD1 agrees with 12 junctional bases. This receptor was identified in a male donor in good health and CMV-seronegative. Sequenced sample: PBMCs. The DNA sequence is as follows: TGCGCCAGCAGCCGGGTGGGGACAGGGGGCCCCGAGCAGTACTTC. Its protein reads: CASSRVGTGGPEQYF.